This paragraph covers one T cell receptor (beta chain) sequence. Which antigen it targets is not known. Base qualities are not provided; no much larger clone lies one nucleotide away. The data were taken from a study of blood T cell repertoires in COVID-19 (dated by TCRdb to the early 2020s). Turning to the overall study: Collaborator samples came from the United States, Italy and Spain and covered acute and convalescent phases of COVID-19. The prospective study material was composed of cDNA or gDNA derived from T cells, B-cell-depleted T cells, or PBMCs. Subjects who had been exposed to COVID-19, were actively infected with it, or had recovered from it provided the deeply sampled blood TCRbeta repertoires that made up the dataset. The repertoires were released in a freely available public database meant as a resource for research on the immune response to SARS-CoV-2. The samples were drawn from the first 160 participants of the ongoing ImmuneRACE study and from under 1,500 subjects provided by 6 global collaborators. Nearly every sample came with metadata listing a de-identified subject ID, COVID-19 status, age in years and sex. HLA class I and class II types, where available, came from metadata supplied by the sample provider rather than from assay-based typing. The full study reports these points: How much clinical and demographic metadata was included differed by source and by participant, and the metadata was provided uncurated.

V loses 5 bases, J loses 2 bases, and the germline ends lie 17 bases apart. From a lookup of the germline V gene (reference sequence), CDR1 and CDR2 are LNHNV and YYDKDF. Reading from cysteine to phenylalanine, the CDR3 counts 16 amino acids. Only the CDR3 part of the read is kept: 48 bases, read in frame from the first base. Collaborating institutions collected whole blood in K2EDTA tubes following their own protocols. For TCRbeta analysis, collaborators shipped samples in one of three forms: frozen whole blood, isolated PBMCs, or DNA extracted from either of those sample types. TCRbeta CDR3 regions were amplified from genomic DNA by means of the immunoSEQ Assay, a bias-controlled multiplex PCR. In the paper's pipeline: Nucleated cell counts per sample were estimated from amplification of reference gene primers within the assay. To quantify the absolute abundance of each unique TCRbeta CDR3 rearrangement, sequence reads were collapsed and filtered. For each sample, productive Simpson clonality was calculated as the square root of Simpson's diversity index over productive rearrangements. TCRdb re-hosts the immuneACCESS table, in-frame sequences only. Its copies lack some clones; in the studies checked, an unresolved V gene accounts for under half of them, and the cause for the rest is not known. The DNA was the basis for D and trimming; V, J and clone size are from that table. Across this sample there are approximately 410,000 clones, with about nine tenths seen only once. The ten largest account for 1.4% to 1.5% of the sample.

This chain is built from TRBV15 and TRBJ2-3; the D gene is perhaps TRBD2, from 6 matching bases. This receptor was obtained from a woman between 25 and 40 years old with active or convalescent COVID-19. Sequencing was carried out using peripheral blood. The DNA is as follows: TGTGCCACCAGCGGCCGTACGGGGGAGACCACAGATACGCAGTATTTT. This translates into CATSGRTGETTDTQYF.